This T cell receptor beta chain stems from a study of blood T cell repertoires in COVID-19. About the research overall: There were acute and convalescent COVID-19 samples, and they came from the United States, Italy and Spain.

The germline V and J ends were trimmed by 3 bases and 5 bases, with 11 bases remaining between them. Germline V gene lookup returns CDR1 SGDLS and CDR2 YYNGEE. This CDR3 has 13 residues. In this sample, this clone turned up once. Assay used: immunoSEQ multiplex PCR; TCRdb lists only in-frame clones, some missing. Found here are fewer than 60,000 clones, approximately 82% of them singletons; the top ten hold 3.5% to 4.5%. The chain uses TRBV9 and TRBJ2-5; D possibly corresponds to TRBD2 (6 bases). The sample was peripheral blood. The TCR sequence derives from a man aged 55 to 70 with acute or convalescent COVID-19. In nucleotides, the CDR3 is TGTGCCAGCAGCGCCGGGGGTTGGGAGACCCAGTACTTC. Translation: CASSAGGWETQYF.